This TCR beta chain was identified during a study of T cells in Graves' hyperthyroidism and ophthalmopathy. Regions amplified from RNA transcripts were the TCR beta CDR3 regions. The primer set for the first-round RT-PCR of the TCR CDR3 was HTBI. Each CDR3 protein is one row after TCRdb ran MiXCR on the multiplex PCR reads. Here the sample spans roughly 840,000 distinct CDR3 sequences, over 35% being singletons. CDR1 is DFQATT and CDR2 is SNEGSKA in the germline V gene (reference sequence). The CDR3 covers 14 residues. V shed 6 bases and J 9 bases; nucleotides not matched to a gene: 11. The TCR was taken from a man aged 18-30 years with Graves' hyperthyroidism. The material sequenced was blood. The rearrangement links TRBV20-1 to TRBJ2-1; TRBD2 aligns across 10 bases. CDR3: CSAVTSGDHGEQFF. In DNA, the CDR3 is TGCAGTGCCGTCACTAGCGGGGATCATGGTGAGCAGTTCTTC.